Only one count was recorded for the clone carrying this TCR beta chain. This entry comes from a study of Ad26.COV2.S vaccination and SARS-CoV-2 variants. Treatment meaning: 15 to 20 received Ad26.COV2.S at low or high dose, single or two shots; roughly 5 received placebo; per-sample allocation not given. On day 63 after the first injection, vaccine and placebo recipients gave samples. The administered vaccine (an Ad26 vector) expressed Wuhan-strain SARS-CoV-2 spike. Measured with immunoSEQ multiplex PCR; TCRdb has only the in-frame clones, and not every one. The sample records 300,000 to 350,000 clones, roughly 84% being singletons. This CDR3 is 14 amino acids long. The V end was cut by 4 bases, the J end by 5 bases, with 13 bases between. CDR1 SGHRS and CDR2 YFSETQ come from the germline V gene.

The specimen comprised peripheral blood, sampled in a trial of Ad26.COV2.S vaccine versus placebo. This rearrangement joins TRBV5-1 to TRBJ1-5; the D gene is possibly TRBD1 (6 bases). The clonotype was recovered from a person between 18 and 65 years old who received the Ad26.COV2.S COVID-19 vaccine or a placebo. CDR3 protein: CASSPAGGDQPQHF. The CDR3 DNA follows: TGCGCCAGCAGCCCGGCTGGGGGCGATCAGCCCCAGCATTTT.